Following are 32 T cell receptor beta chains from one sample sequenced in a study of blood T cell repertoires in COVID-19. Generated by immunoSEQ multiplex PCR, the TCRdb table keeps only in-frame clones and is missing some. In the table there are approximately 90,000 clones, 87% of which are singletons. Sequenced input: peripheral blood. The receptors derive from a human donor with acute or convalescent COVID-19. The donor label of this sample is uncertain.

The rearrangement joins TRBV19 to TRBJ2-4; weak D call: TRBD1 (6 bases). V was pared by 0 bases and J by 4 bases, with 13 bases between. CDR1 LNHDA and CDR2 SQIVND come from the germline V gene (reference sequence). The CDR3 has 16 amino acids. The CDR3 nucleotides read TGTGCCAGTAGTATAGATCGAGGGGGTGGTAAAAACATTCAGTACTTC. Its translation is CASSIDRGGGKNIQYF.

The chain's CDR3 is CASSQVRGGIQETQYF. DNA for the CDR3: TGTGCCAGCAGCCAAGTGCGGGGGGGCATCCAAGAGACCCAGTACTTC. J is TRBJ2-5 and V is TRBV4-2; 9 nucleotides align to TRBD2. With 1 base clipped from V and 1 base from J, the junction kept 4 bases outside the gene matches. The CDR3 runs to 16 residues. Germline CDR1 LGHNA, CDR2 YNFKEQ.

This chain connects TRBV5-1 to TRBJ2-7, with TRBD1 matching over 8 bases. The CDR3 runs 13 residues. Germline CDR1 and CDR2: SGHRS and YFSETQ. V dropped 0 bases and J dropped 6; count of bases not matched to a gene: 2. The CDR3 protein is CASSLGQGTEQYF. The CDR3 DNA sequence: TGCGCCAGCAGCTTGGGACAGGGGACCGAGCAGTACTTC.

The chain joins TRBV24-1 to TRBJ2-3; D is perhaps TRBD1 (5 bases). The ends were cut back, 3 bases at V and 2 bases at J, with 17 bases in the middle. The CDR3 contains 17 residues. The germline CDR1 and CDR2 sequences are KGHDR and SFDVKD. CDR3 sequence: CATSDRQPADSTDTQYF. CDR3 nucleotides: TGTGCCACCAGTGATCGACAGCCCGCCGACTCCACAGATACGCAGTATTTT.

The chain carries TRBV2 and TRBJ1-5, with 7 bases aligning to TRBD1. This CDR3 region has 14 residues. V dropped 3 bases and J dropped 4; count of bases not matched to a gene: 3. The germline CDR1 and CDR2 sequences are SNHLY and FYNNEI. For the CDR3, the DNA is TGTGCCAGCAGTGACAGGGGGAGAAATCAGCCCCAGCATTTT. It specifies CASSDRGRNQPQHF.

This chain links TRBV30 with TRBJ2-7, with 7 bases that match TRBD1. The germline gives CDR1 GTSNPN, CDR2 SVGIG (reference sequence). The length of the CDR3 is 14 residues. The trim removed 2 bases at V and 3 bases at J, leaving 7 bases unmatched. The CDR3 protein is CAWSLGTVNYEQYF. The CDR3 DNA is TGTGCCTGGAGTCTCGGGACAGTCAACTACGAGCAGTACTTC.

The chain employs TRBV27 and TRBJ2-1, with 7 nucleotides matching TRBD1. Germline-derived CDR1 and CDR2 are MNHEY and SMNVEV (reference sequence). V dropped 5 bases and J dropped 7; count of bases not matched to a gene: 23. This CDR3 contains 19 residues. The CDR3 nucleotides read TGTGCCAGCAGTCCCACCCCGGGACAGAGTTTGAGACAACAAAATGAGCAGTTCTTC. This codes for CASSPTPGQSLRQQNEQFF.

As to this clone: The sample contains more than one DNA sequence encoding this CDR3. The chain carries TRBV7-2 and TRBJ2-7, with D maybe TRBD1 (5 bases). CDR3 size: 13 residues. Germline loops: CDR1 SGHTA, CDR2 FQGNSA. Trimming removed 5 bases from V and 1 base from J, with 9 bases in between. CDR3 coding DNA: TGTGCCAGCAGCCGAACAGGATCCTACGAGCAGTACTTC. It translates to CASSRTGSYEQYF.

The chain has TRBV30 and TRBJ2-2; 7 positions agree with TRBD2. The V segment lost 2 bases and the J segment 3 bases; nucleotides outside the gene matches: 6. This CDR3 region has 15 residues. Germline lookup yields CDR1 GTSNPN and CDR2 SVGIG (reference sequence). In DNA form, the CDR3 reads TGTGCCTGGAGTTGGTTGGGGGGGGACACCGGGGAGCTGTTTTTT. This translates into CAWSWLGGDTGELFF.

This sequence joins TRBV5-1 and TRBJ1-4; D is possibly TRBD1 (5 bases). Trimming took off 4 bases at V and 7 bases at J, with 14 bases between the two ends. The germline CDR1 and CDR2 sequences are SGHRS and YFSETQ. The CDR3 has 14 amino acids. CDR3 nucleotides: TGCGCCAGCAGCAACGGGGGAGAAGGTGAAAAACTGTTTTTT. It is translated as CASSNGGEGEKLFF.

The J gene is TRBJ2-1, the V gene TRBV11-2; no reliable D call. V lost 0 bases to trimming and J lost 7 bases, with 13 bases between them. Germline lookup yields CDR1 SGHAT and CDR2 FQNNGV. The CDR3 is made up of 15 amino acids. The CDR3 sequence: CASSLDSSLGNEQFF. As DNA, the CDR3 is TGTGCCAGCAGCTTAGATAGCAGCCTTGGGAATGAGCAGTTCTTC.

The J gene is TRBJ1-4, the V gene TRBV14; tentatively, D is TRBD1 (5 bases). The V gene's germline CDR1 is SGHDN and CDR2 FVKESK. V was cut by 3 bases and J by 3 bases, with 17 bases left in between. The CDR3 covers 17 residues. Here the CDR3 DNA reads TGTGCCAGCAGCCAGTTTCCCCAGGGTCCGGCTAATGAAAAACTGTTTTTT. It codes for CASSQFPQGPANEKLFF.

This sequence joins TRBV12-3 or TRBV12-4 and TRBJ2-3; unclear D gene. The germline V and J ends were trimmed by 5 bases and 0 bases, with 3 bases remaining between them. The CDR3 is 12 amino acids. Here the CDR3 reads CASSTSTDTQYF. The CDR3 DNA sequence: TGTGCCAGCAGTACTAGCACAGATACGCAGTATTTT.

This chain uses TRBV7-9 with TRBJ1-3; D is uncertain. The CDR3 extends over 16 amino acids. The V gene lost 2 bases and the J gene lost 0 bases, with 11 bases spanning the gap. Germline lookup yields CDR1 SEHNR and CDR2 FQNEAQ (reference sequence). The CDR3 DNA reads TGTGCCAGCAGCTTAAATTTCCAGTTCTCTGGAAACACCATATATTTT. Translated, it gives CASSLNFQFSGNTIYF.

The chain couples TRBV11-2 to TRBJ2-1, with TRBD2 identical over 15 bases. Germline lookup yields CDR1 SGHAT and CDR2 FQNNGV. V was pared by 5 bases and J by 7 bases, with 6 bases of the junction left unmatched. The CDR3 length is 16 residues. This CDR3 is CASSPGLAGGLNEQFF. The DNA of the CDR3 is TGTGCCAGCAGCCCCGGACTAGCGGGGGGGCTGAATGAGCAGTTCTTC. The complete variable domain, with remaining parts taken from reference TRBV11-2 and TRBJ2-1, reads EAGVAQSPRYKIIEKRQSVAFWCNPISGHATLYWYQQILGQGPKLLIQFQNNGVVDDSQLPKDRFSAERLKGVDSTLKIQPAKLEDSAVYLCASSPGLAGGLNEQFFGPGTRLTVL.

In this sample, this clone turned up once. The chain recombines TRBV9 with TRBJ1-3; 8 bases match TRBD1. The CDR3 loop spans 18 amino acids. After removal of 4 bases from V and 0 bases from J, the junction contained 12 bases not matched to a gene. Germline V gives CDR1 SGDLS, CDR2 YYNGEE. The CDR3 coding sequence is TGTGCCAGCAGCCGGACCGGGACAGGATGGGACTCTGGAAACACCATATATTTT. It codes for CASSRTGTGWDSGNTIYF.

This rearrangement joins TRBV3-1 (or the pseudogene TRBV3-2) to TRBJ2-1; 9 bases line up with TRBD2. Germline assignment: CDR1 LGHDT and CDR2 YNNKEL (reference sequence). Trimming removed 4 bases from V and 4 bases from J; junction bases left unmatched: 20. This CDR3 contains 20 residues. The CDR3 loop reads CASSPLPGLAPTQVYNEQFF. CDR3 in DNA: TGTGCCAGCAGCCCGTTACCGGGACTAGCTCCCACCCAGGTGTACAATGAGCAGTTCTTC.

The chain has TRBV28 and TRBJ2-7, with D possibly matching TRBD2 (7 bases). CDR3 length equals 16 residues. The germline gives CDR1 MDHEN, CDR2 SYDVKM. V lost 3 bases to trimming and J lost 0 bases, with 15 bases between them. DNA of the CDR3: TGTGCCAGCAGTTTGTCCGGGGGGCAAAGCTCCTACGAGCAGTACTTC. This translates into CASSLSGGQSSYEQYF.

The gene calls are TRBV10-3 and TRBJ1-1, with TRBD1 matching over 9 bases. The CDR3 runs to 14 residues. Germline-derived CDR1 and CDR2 are ENHRY and SYGVKD. V dropped 6 bases and J dropped 6; count of bases not matched to a gene: 8. The CDR3 loop is CAIRRQGEGAEAFF. The CDR3 coding sequence is TGTGCCATCAGGCGACAGGGGGAAGGCGCTGAAGCTTTCTTT.

This clone was seen a few times. The J gene is TRBJ2-1, the V gene TRBV10-2, with 8 bases aligning to TRBD2. This CDR3 has 15 amino acids. V trimming: 5 bases; J trimming: 6 bases; junction bases outside the gene matches: 9. Germline V lookup: CDR1 WSHSY, CDR2 SAAADI. This CDR3 reads CASSPRAGGSNEQFF. DNA of the CDR3: TGCGCCAGCAGTCCCCGTGCGGGGGGAAGCAATGAGCAGTTCTTC.

This clone was observed a handful of times. The J gene is TRBJ1-1, the V gene TRBV18; 7 nucleotides agree with TRBD1. This CDR3 region has 15 residues. Looked up from germline, CDR1 is KGHSH and CDR2 is LQKENI. J lost 0 bases, V lost 2 bases, and 3 bases had no gene match. In DNA, the CDR3 is TGTGCCAGCTCACCAGGGCAGGGGGTGAACACTGAAGCTTTCTTT. Residues: CASSPGQGVNTEAFF.

This clone was observed a single time. The chain uses TRBV5-4 and TRBJ2-2, with TRBD1 matching over 7 bases. This CDR3 spans 15 amino acids. Germline CDR1 reads SGHNT; CDR2 reads YYREEE (reference sequence). The junction had 5 bases not matched to a gene; V was cut back by 3 bases and J by 3 bases. The CDR3 DNA sequence: TGTGCCAGCAGCTCGACAGGGCTTTACACCGGGGAGCTGTTTTTT. This encodes CASSSTGLYTGELFF.

The CDR3 loop reads CASSPRRRFQRGGRGSYNEQFF. CDR3 sequence (DNA): TGTGCCAGCAGCCCCCGCAGGAGGTTTCAGCGGGGGGGCCGAGGATCCTACAATGAGCAGTTCTTC. The genes are TRBV7-8 and TRBJ2-1, with TRBD2 matching 10 bases. The CDR3 runs 22 residues. CDR1 and CDR2 (germline): SGHVS, FQNEAQ. The J segment lost 1 base and the V segment lost 5 bases, leaving 23 bases of the junction unmatched.

The chain uses TRBV27 and TRBJ2-5, with D possibly matching TRBD2 (6 bases). Germline V lookup: CDR1 MNHEY, CDR2 SMNVEV (reference sequence). The CDR3 runs to 13 residues. V was pared by 3 bases and J by 7 bases, with 12 bases between. The CDR3 DNA sequence: TGTGCCAGCAGTTTTCGCGGGGCTGGGACCCAGTACTTC. Its translation: CASSFRGAGTQYF.

This clone occurred once. The J gene is TRBJ2-1, the V gene TRBV5-1, with 7 bases lining up with TRBD2. The germline V gene encodes CDR1 SGHRS and CDR2 YFSETQ. Trimming at V came to 4 bases and at J to 0 bases, leaving 7 bases not matched to a gene. The CDR3 is made up of 16 amino acids. The CDR3 region has the DNA TGCGCCAGCAGCCTCAGACTAGCAAGCTCCTACAATGAGCAGTTCTTC. Translation gives CASSLRLASSYNEQFF.

The CDR3 region has the DNA TGTGCCAGCAGCCATCAGGGTGTCGATCAGCCCCAGCATTTT. Translated: CASSHQGVDQPQHF. The chain uses TRBV11-2 and TRBJ1-5; possible D gene TRBD1, 5 bases. V was trimmed by 5 bases and J by 5 bases, leaving 13 bases between them. CDR1 and CDR2 (germline): SGHAT, FQNNGV. The CDR3 length is 14 residues. The complete variable domain, with remaining parts taken from reference TRBV11-2 and TRBJ1-5, reads EAGVAQSPRYKIIEKRQSVAFWCNPISGHATLYWYQQILGQGPKLLIQFQNNGVVDDSQLPKDRFSAERLKGVDSTLKIQPAKLEDSAVYLCASSHQGVDQPQHFGDGTRLSIL.

This rearrangement joins TRBV2 to TRBJ2-1; 10 nucleotides match TRBD2. The length of the CDR3 is 15 residues. The ends lost 3 bases at V and 8 bases at J; junction bases unmatched: 7. Germline CDR1 reads SNHLY; CDR2 reads FYNNEI. CDR3 in DNA: TGTGCCAGCAGTGAGTGGGGGCTAGCGGGGGATGAGCAGTTCTTC. It encodes CASSEWGLAGDEQFF.

This clone was seen only once. V is TRBV24-1 and J is TRBJ2-1; 10 bases line up with TRBD1. The CDR3 runs 15 residues. V dropped 5 bases and J dropped 6; count of bases not matched to a gene: 6. CDR1 is KGHDR and CDR2 is SFDVKD in the germline V gene. DNA of the CDR3: TGTGCCACCAGTGTCTCCGGGACAGGGGTCAATGAGCAGTTCTTC. Its protein is CATSVSGTGVNEQFF.

V and J are TRBV2 and TRBJ1-6, with a tentative D call TRBD1 (6 bases). The V gene lost 4 bases and the J gene lost 7 bases, with 20 bases spanning the gap. CDR1 is SNHLY and CDR2 is FYNNEI in the germline V gene. The CDR3 runs to 17 residues. CDR3 sequence reads: CASSGGVGAVFNSPLHF. The CDR3, as DNA: TGTGCCAGCAGTGGGGGTGTGGGGGCAGTGTTCAATTCACCCCTCCACTTT. The full variable domain, completed using reference TRBV2 and TRBJ1-6, is EPEVTQTPSHQVTQMGQEVILRCVPISNHLYFYWYRQILGQKVEFLVSFYNNEISEKSEIFDDQFSVERPDGSNFTLKIRSTKLEDSAMYFCASSGGVGAVFNSPLHFGNGTRLTVT.

This chain links TRBV5-1 with TRBJ1-5; 7 bases are shared with TRBD1. Germline V gene sequence: CDR1 SGHRS, CDR2 YFSETQ. V was pared by 4 bases and J by 3 bases, with 4 bases of the junction left unmatched. There are 14 residues in the CDR3. In DNA form, the CDR3 reads TGCGCCAGCAGCCTCGGACAGGCCAATCAGCCCCAGCATTTT. As protein: CASSLGQANQPQHF. Full variable domain (remainder filled in from reference TRBV5-1 and TRBJ1-5): KAGVTQTPRYLIKTRGQQVTLSCSPISGHRSVSWYQQTPGQGLQFLFEYFSETQRNKGNFPGRFSGRQFSNSRSEMNVSTLELGDSALYLCASSLGQANQPQHFGDGTRLSIL.

V and J are TRBV5-1 and TRBJ2-3, with D possibly matching TRBD1 (6 bases). In germline, CDR1 is SGHRS, CDR2 YFSETQ. The CDR3 has 16 residues. V lost 3 bases, J lost 2 bases, and 16 bases lay in between. CDR3 residues: CASSSTGKPDTDTQYF. CDR3 DNA: TGCGCCAGCAGCTCTACAGGGAAACCGGACACAGATACGCAGTATTTT.

The chain recombines TRBV24-1 with TRBJ2-7, with D maybe TRBD2 (7 bases). The CDR3 is 14 amino acids. V was shortened by 3 bases and J by 5 bases, with 13 bases between the two germline ends. CDR1 KGHDR and CDR2 SFDVKD come from the germline V gene. In nucleotides, the CDR3 is TGTGCCACCAGTGATCCTAGGGGGGGGAACGAGCAGTACTTC. Translating gives CATSDPRGGNEQYF.